This TCR beta chain was found in a study of blood T cell repertoires in COVID-19. On the study more broadly: Sites in the United States, Italy and Spain provided acute and convalescent COVID-19 samples.

Trimming removed 4 bases from V and 7 bases from J, with 13 bases in between. The CDR3 is made up of 13 amino acids. Looked up from germline, CDR1 is SGHTA and CDR2 is FQGNSA. In the original workflow: Reference gene primers were amplified, and this amplification served to estimate nucleated cell counts. Only in-frame clones appear in the TCRdb table, and some are missing; sequencing was by immunoSEQ multiplex PCR. V, J and clone size are those of that table, while D and trimming were read from the DNA. The sample contains about 47,000 clones, 88% of which appear only once. This TCR derives from a man aged 45-65 years with active COVID-19. The material sequenced was peripheral blood. V gene TRBV7-2 combines with J gene TRBJ1-1; no clear D. CDR3 nucleotide sequence: TGTGCCAGCAGCTCCCTCTTGGCGGATGAAGCTTTCTTT. This sequence encodes CASSSLLADEAFF.